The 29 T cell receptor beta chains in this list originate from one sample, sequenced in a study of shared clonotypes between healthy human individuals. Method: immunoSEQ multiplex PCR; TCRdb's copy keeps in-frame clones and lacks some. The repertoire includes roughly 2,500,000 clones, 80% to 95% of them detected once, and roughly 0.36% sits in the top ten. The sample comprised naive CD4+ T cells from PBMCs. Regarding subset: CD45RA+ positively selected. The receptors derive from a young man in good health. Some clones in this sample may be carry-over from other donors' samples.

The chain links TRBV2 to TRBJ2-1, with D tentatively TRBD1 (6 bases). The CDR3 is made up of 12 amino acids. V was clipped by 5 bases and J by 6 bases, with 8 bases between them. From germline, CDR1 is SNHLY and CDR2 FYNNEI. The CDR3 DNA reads TGTGCCAGCAGTACGGACAGCAATGAGCAGTTCTTC. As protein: CASSTDSNEQFF. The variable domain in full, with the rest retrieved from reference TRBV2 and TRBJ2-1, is EPEVTQTPSHQVTQMGQEVILRCVPISNHLYFYWYRQILGQKVEFLVSFYNNEISEKSEIFDDQFSVERPDGSNFTLKIRSTKLEDSAMYFCASSTDSNEQFFGPGTRLTVL.

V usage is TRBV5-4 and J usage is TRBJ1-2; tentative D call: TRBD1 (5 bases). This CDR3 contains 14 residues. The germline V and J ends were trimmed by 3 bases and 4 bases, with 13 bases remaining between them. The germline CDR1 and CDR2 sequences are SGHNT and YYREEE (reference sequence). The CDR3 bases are TGTGCCAGCAGCTCTCTGGACATTGGCTATGGCTACACCTTC. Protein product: CASSSLDIGYGYTF.

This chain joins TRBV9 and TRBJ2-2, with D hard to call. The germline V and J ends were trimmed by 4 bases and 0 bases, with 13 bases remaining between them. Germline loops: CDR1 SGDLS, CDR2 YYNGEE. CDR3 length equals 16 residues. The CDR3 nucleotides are TGTGCCAGCAGCTCCGTAGGCGGCCCGAACACCGGGGAGCTGTTTTTT. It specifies CASSSVGGPNTGELFF.

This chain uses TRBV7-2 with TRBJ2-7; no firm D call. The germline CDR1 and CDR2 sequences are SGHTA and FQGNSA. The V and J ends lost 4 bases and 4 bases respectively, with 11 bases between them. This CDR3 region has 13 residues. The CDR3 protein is CASSYPGSYEQYF. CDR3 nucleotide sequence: TGTGCCAGCAGCTACCCGGGTTCGTACGAGCAGTACTTC. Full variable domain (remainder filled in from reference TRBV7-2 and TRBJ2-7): GAGVSQSPSNKVTEKGKDVELRCDPISGHTALYWYRQSLGQGLEFLIYFQGNSAPDKSGLPSDRFSAERTGGSVSTLTIQRTQQEDSAVYLCASSYPGSYEQYFGPGTRLTVT.

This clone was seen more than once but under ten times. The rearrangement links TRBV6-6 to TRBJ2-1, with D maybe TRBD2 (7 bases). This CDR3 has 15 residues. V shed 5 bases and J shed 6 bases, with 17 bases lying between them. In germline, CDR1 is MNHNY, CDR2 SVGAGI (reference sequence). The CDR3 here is CASSGRGGALNEQFF. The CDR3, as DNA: TGTGCCAGCAGTGGCAGGGGAGGGGCCCTCAATGAGCAGTTCTTC.

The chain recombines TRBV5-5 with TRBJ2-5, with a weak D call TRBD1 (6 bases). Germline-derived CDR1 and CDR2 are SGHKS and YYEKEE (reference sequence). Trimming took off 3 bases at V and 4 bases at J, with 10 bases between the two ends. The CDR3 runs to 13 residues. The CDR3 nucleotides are TGTGCCAGCAGCTACACAGGGAGAGAGACCCAGTACTTC. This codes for CASSYTGRETQYF. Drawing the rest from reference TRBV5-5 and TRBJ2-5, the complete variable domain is DAGVTQSPTHLIKTRGQQVTLRCSPISGHKSVSWYQQVLGQGPQFIFQYYEKEERGRGNFPDRFSARQFPNYSSELNVNALLLGDSALYLCASSYTGRETQYFGPGTRLLVL.

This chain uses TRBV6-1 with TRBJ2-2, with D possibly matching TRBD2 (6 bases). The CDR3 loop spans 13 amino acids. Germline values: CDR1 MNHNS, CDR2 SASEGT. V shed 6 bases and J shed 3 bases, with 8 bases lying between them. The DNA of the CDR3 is TGTGCCAGCAGGAGGGACTACACCGGGGAGCTGTTTTTT. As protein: CASRRDYTGELFF.

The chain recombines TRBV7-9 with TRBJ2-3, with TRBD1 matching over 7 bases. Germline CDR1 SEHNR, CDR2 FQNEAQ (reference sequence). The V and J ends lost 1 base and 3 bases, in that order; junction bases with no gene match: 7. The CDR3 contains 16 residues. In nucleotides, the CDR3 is TGTGCCAGCAGCTTAGACGCAGGGGGAAGTACAGATACGCAGTATTTT. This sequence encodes CASSLDAGGSTDTQYF.

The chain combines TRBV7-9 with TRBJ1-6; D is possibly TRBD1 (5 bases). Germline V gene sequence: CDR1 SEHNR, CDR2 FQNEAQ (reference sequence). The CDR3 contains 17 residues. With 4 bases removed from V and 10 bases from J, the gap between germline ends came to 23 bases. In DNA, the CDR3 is TGTGCCAGCAGCTCCCCCGCCCGGGGAATCTGGGACTCACCCCTCCACTTT. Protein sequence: CASSSPARGIWDSPLHF.

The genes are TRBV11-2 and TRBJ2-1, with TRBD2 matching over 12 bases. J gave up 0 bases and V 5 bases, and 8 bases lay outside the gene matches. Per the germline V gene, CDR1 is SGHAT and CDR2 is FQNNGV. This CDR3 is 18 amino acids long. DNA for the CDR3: TGTGCCAGCAGCGGAACTAGCGGGAGGCCGAGCTCCTACAATGAGCAGTTCTTC. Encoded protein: CASSGTSGRPSSYNEQFF.

The CDR3 is CASSFGAGGLDTQYF. The CDR3 bases are TGTGCCAGCAGCTTTGGGGCGGGAGGGCTAGATACGCAGTATTTT. The chain carries TRBV13 and TRBJ2-3, with TRBD2 matching over 9 bases. Germline CDR1 and CDR2: PRHDT and FYEKMQ (reference sequence). Germline trimming cut 3 bases from V and 5 bases from J; bases unmatched to any gene: 6. The CDR3 covers 15 residues.

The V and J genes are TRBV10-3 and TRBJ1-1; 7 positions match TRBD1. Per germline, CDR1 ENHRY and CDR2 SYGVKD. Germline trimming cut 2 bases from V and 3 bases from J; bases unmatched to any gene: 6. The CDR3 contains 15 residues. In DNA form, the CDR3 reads TGTGCCATCAGTGAGAAAGGGGGCCTGGACACTGAAGCTTTCTTT. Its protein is CAISEKGGLDTEAFF.

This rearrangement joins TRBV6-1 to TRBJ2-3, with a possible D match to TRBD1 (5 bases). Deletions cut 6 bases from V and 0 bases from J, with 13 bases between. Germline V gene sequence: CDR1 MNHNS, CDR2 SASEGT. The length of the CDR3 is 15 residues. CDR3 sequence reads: CASRGKTVSTDTQYF. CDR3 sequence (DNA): TGTGCCAGCAGAGGGAAGACAGTGAGCACAGATACGCAGTATTTT.

The CDR3 is CASSQGGGRTDTQYF. CDR3 nucleotides: TGCGCCAGCAGCCAAGGCGGGGGGCGCACAGATACGCAGTATTTT. The chain combines TRBV4-3 with TRBJ2-3, with 8 bases lining up with TRBD2. The CDR3 totals 15 residues. Germline V CDR1 and CDR2: LGHNA, YSLEER. The V gene end was trimmed by 1 base and the J gene end by 1 base; junction bases not matched to a gene: 1.

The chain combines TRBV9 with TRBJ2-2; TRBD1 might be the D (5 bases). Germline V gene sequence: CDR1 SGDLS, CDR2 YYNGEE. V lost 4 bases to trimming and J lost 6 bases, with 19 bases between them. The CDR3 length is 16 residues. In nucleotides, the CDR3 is TGTGCCAGCAGCTTTGACAGTCAAGCCCTCCCCGGGGAGCTGTTTTTT. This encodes CASSFDSQALPGELFF.

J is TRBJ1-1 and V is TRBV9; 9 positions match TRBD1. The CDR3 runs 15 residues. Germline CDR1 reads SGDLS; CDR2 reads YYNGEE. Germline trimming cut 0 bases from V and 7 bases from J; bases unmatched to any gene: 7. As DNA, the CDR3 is TGTGCCAGCAGCGTAGATGGACAGGGGTTAAGTGAAGCTTTCTTT. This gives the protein CASSVDGQGLSEAFF.

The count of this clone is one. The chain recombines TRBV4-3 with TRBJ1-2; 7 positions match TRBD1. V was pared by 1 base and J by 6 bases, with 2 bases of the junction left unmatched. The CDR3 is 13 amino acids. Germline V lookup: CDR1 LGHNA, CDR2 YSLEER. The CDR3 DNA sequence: TGCGCCAGCAGCCAAGGTCAGGGGGATGGCTACACCTTC. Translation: CASSQGQGDGYTF.

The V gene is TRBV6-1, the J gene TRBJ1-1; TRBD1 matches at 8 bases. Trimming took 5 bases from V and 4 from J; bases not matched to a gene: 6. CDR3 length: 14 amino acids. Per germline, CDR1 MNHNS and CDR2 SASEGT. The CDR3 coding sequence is TGTGCCAGCAGTCATCTACAGGGGGGCACTGAAGCTTTCTTT. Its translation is CASSHLQGGTEAFF.

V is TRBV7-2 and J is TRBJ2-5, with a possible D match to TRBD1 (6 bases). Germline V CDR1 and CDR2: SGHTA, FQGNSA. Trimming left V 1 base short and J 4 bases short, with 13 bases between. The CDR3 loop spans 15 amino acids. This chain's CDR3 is CASSLGAGVRETQYF. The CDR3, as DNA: TGTGCCAGCAGCTTAGGGGCAGGGGTGAGAGAGACCCAGTACTTC.

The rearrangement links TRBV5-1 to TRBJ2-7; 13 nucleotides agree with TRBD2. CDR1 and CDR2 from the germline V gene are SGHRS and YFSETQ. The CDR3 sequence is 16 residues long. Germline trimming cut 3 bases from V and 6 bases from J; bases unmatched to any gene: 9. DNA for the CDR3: TGCGCCAGCAGCTCCCCCGGACTAGCGGGAGTGGGCGAGCAGTACTTC. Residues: CASSSPGLAGVGEQYF.

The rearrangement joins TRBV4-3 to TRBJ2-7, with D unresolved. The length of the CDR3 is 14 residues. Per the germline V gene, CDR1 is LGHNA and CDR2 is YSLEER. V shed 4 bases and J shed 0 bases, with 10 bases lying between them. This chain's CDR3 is CASSPRDFSYEQYF. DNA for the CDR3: TGCGCCAGCAGCCCAAGAGACTTCTCCTACGAGCAGTACTTC.

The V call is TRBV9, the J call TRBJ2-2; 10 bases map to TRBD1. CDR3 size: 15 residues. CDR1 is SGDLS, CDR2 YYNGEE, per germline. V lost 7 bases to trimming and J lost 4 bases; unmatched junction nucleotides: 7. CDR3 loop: CASPFGTGATGELFF. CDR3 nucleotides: TGTGCCAGCCCCTTCGGGACAGGGGCCACCGGGGAGCTGTTTTTT.

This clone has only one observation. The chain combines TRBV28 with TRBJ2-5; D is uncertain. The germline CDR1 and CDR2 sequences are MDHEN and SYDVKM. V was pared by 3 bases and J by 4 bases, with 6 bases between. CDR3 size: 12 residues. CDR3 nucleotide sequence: TGTGCCAGCAGTTTTCAACGAGAGACCCAGTACTTC. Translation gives CASSFQRETQYF.

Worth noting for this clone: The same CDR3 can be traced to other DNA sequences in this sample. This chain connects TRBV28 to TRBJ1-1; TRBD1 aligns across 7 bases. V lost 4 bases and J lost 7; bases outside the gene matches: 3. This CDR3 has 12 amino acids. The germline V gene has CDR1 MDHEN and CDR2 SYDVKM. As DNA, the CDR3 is TGTGCCAGCAGTTCCAGGGGGGTTGAAGCTTTCTTT. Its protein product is CASSSRGVEAFF. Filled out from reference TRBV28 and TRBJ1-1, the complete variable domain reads DVKVTQSSRYLVKRTGEKVFLECVQDMDHENMFWYRQDPGLGLRLIYFSYDVKMKEKGDIPEGYSVSREKKERFSLILESASTNQTSMYLCASSSRGVEAFFGQGTRLTVV.

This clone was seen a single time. The CDR3 here is CASSPSSDRFYEQYF. The CDR3 coding sequence is TGTGCCAGCAGTCCCTCCTCGGACAGGTTCTACGAGCAGTACTTC. The chain employs TRBV28 and TRBJ2-7; 7 bases line up with TRBD1. Germline loops: CDR1 MDHEN, CDR2 SYDVKM. Trimming at V came to 5 bases and at J to 3 bases, leaving 10 bases not matched to a gene. The CDR3 extends over 15 amino acids.

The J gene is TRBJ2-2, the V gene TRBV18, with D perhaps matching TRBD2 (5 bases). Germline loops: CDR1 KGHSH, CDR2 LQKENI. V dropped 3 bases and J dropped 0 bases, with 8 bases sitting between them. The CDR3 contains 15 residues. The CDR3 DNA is TGTGCCAGCTCACCGGGAGCCTCGAACACCGGGGAGCTGTTTTTT. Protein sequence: CASSPGASNTGELFF.

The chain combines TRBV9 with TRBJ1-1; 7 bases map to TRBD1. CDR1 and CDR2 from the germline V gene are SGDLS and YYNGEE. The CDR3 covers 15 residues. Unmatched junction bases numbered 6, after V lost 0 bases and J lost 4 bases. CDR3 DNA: TGTGCCAGCAGCGTAGCCTGGCAGGGGGGCACTGAAGCTTTCTTT. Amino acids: CASSVAWQGGTEAFF. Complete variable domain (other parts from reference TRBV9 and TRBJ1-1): DSGVTQTPKHLITATGQRVTLRCSPRSGDLSVYWYQQSLDQGLQFLIQYYNGEERAKGNILERFSAQQFPDLHSELNLSSLELGDSALYFCASSVAWQGGTEAFFGQGTRLTVV.

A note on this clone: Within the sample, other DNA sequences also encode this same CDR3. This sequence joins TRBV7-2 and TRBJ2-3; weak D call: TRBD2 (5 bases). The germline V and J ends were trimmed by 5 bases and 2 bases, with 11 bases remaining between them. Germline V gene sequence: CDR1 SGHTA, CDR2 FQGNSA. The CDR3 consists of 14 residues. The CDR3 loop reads CASSPTGSTDTQYF. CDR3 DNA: TGTGCCAGCAGCCCAACGGGGTCCACAGATACGCAGTATTTT.

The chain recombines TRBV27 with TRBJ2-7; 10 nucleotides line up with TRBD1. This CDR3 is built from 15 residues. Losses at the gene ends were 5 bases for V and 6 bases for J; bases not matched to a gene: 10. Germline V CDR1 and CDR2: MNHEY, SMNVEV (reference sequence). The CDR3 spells CASSPTGQGPGEQYF. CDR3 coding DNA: TGTGCCAGCAGTCCCACGGGACAGGGGCCGGGCGAGCAGTACTTC.